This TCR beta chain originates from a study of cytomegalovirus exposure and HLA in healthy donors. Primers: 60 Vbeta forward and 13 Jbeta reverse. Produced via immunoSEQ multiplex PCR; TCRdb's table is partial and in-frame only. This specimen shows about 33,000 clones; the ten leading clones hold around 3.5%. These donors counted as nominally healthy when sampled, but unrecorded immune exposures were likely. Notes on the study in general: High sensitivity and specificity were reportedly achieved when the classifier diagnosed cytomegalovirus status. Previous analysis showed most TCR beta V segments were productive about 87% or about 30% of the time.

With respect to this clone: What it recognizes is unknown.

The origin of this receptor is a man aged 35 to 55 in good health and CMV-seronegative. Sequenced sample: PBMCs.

The DNA of the CDR3 is TGTGCCAGCAGCCGAGCCGGGACTAGCGATGGCAATGAGCAGTTCTTC. This translates into CASSRAGTSDGNEQFF. This rearrangement joins TRBV7-6 to TRBJ2-1, with TRBD2 matching over 10 bases. Germline V gene lookup returns CDR1 SGHVS and CDR2 FNYEAQ. Trimming removed 5 bases from V and 6 bases from J; junction bases left unmatched: 10. CDR3 size: 16 residues.